This T cell receptor beta chain was sequenced for a study of long-term antiretroviral therapy in people with HIV. Study as a whole: The 2015 recommendation for immediate ART came about a decade after the earliest samples.

The libraries were made with immunoSEQ v3.0 at survey level. Sequencing used immunoSEQ multiplex PCR; TCRdb keeps in-frame clones, though not all of them. Here the sample spans 30,000 to 50,000 clones, less than 90% being singletons. Broader study findings: Post-ART samples showed increased diversity that remained below transplant donor control levels.

V was clipped by 0 bases and J by 2 bases, with 8 bases between them. From germline, CDR1 is SGHTA and CDR2 FQGNSA. This CDR3 has 14 amino acids. This clone was observed a single time. Its cognate antigen is unknown. The chain couples TRBV7-2 to TRBJ2-7, with D uncertain. The sequence came from a woman under 30 with HIV. The sample consisted of unsorted PBMCs, taken just before starting antiretroviral therapy. The CDR3 sequence: CASSLARGAYEQYF. The DNA of the CDR3 is TGTGCCAGCAGCTTAGCCCGAGGCGCCTACGAGCAGTACTTC.